This T cell receptor (beta chain) was sequenced during a study of blood T cell repertoires in COVID-19. Across the whole study: Acute and convalescent COVID-19 samples came from the United States, Italy and Spain.

Some clones are missing from TCRdb's copy, which holds only in-frame ones; the method was immunoSEQ multiplex PCR. The sample lists about 190,000 clones; around 87% were seen once. The specimen was peripheral blood. The source is a woman in her 30s with active or convalescent COVID-19.

DNA of the CDR3: TGTGCCAGCAGCTCTACCGGGACAGGGGGCTTCCAGCCCCAGCATTTT. It translates to CASSSTGTGGFQPQHF. The J gene is TRBJ1-5, the V gene TRBV28; 12 bases are shared with TRBD1. Losses at the gene ends were 6 bases for V and 7 bases for J; bases not matched to a gene: 10. The length of the CDR3 is 16 residues. Germline V gives CDR1 MDHEN, CDR2 SYDVKM.